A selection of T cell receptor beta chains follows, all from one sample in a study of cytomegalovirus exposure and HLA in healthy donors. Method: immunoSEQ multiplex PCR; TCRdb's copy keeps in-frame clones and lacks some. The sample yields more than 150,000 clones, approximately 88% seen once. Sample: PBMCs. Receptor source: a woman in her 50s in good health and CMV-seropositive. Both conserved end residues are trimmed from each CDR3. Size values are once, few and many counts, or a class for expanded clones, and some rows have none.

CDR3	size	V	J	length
ASSRTRSSTDTQY	NA	TRBV7-3	TRBJ2-3	13
ASSQDSVQETQY	NA	TRBV14	TRBJ2-5	12
ASSPNRGSEAF	NA	TRBV7-9	TRBJ1-1	11
ASSQPGQGLYRGAF	NA	TRBV4-1	TRBJ1-1	14
ASSVASGGAW	NA	TRBV6-5	TRBJ2-4	10
ASSLGGVATREQY	NA	TRBV5-1	TRBJ2-7	13
ATSRVGGMNTEAF	NA	TRBV15	TRBJ1-1	13
AWNPGQKNTEAF	NA	TRBV30	TRBJ1-1	12
ASSQGGWGDTEAF	NA	TRBV4-1	TRBJ1-1	13
ASRQNTEAF	NA	TRBV6-1	TRBJ1-1	9
ASSNQGARGYT	NA	TRBV6-6	TRBJ1-2	11
ASSGGSGASTDTQY	few	TRBV6-1	TRBJ2-3	14
SVSRGLAGGRGFNEQF	NA	TRBV29-1	TRBJ2-1	16
ASSPLRGGQETQY	NA	TRBV10-1	TRBJ2-5	13
ASSPTGTPADLYGYT	NA	TRBV11-2	TRBJ1-2	15
ASSLLGPNEQF	few	TRBV27	TRBJ2-1	11
ASSPQGEETQY	NA	TRBV18	TRBJ2-5	11
ASSSQALAGNNEQF	NA	TRBV27	TRBJ2-1	14
ASSPGQGGSPLH	NA	TRBV6-6	TRBJ1-6	12
ASSSPGQGYNIQY	NA	TRBV6-5	TRBJ2-4	13
ASSQGRGMYNEQF	NA	TRBV18	TRBJ2-1	13
ASSWGVVGDQY	few	TRBV25-1	TRBJ2-5	11
ASRRAQSDGYT	NA	TRBV6-5	TRBJ1-2	11
ASSLGQGGNEQF	NA	TRBV5-1	TRBJ2-1	12
ASRTGANEKLF	few	TRBV27	TRBJ1-4	11
ASTSPAQGDYGYT	NA	TRBV28	TRBJ1-2	13
AISEVRGNSPLH	NA	TRBV10-3	TRBJ1-6	12
ASSRVGRAALSEQY	NA	TRBV5-1	TRBJ2-7	14
ASTGDSNQPQH	few	TRBV6-1	TRBJ1-5	11
ATSRNRENTIY	NA	TRBV15	TRBJ1-3	11
ASSSDSQGKTDTQY	NA	TRBV5-1	TRBJ2-3	14
ASSTLTDYEQY	NA	TRBV7-8	TRBJ2-7	11
ASSPLGGRQNTEAF	NA	TRBV7-3	TRBJ1-1	14
AWSGSYEQY	once	TRBV30	TRBJ2-7	9
ASSAGQGVLVPTQY	NA	TRBV7-9	TRBJ2-3	14
ASTWGGYTGELF	NA	TRBV28	TRBJ2-2	12
ASSLSSGTYEQY	once	TRBV5-1	TRBJ2-7	12
ASSLPLAVQETQY	once	TRBV5-6	TRBJ2-5	13
ATSRELTSTDTQY	few	TRBV15	TRBJ2-3	13
ASSARTESNQPQH	few	TRBV6-1	TRBJ1-5	13
ASSAQVIKNIQY	NA	TRBV5-6	TRBJ2-4	12
ASSSTGKFPYEQY	NA	TRBV27	TRBJ2-7	13
ASSKVEPGQSSNEQY	NA	TRBV7-7	TRBJ2-7	15
ASSDIRGNQPQH	NA	TRBV28	TRBJ1-5	12
AISEGGVNTEAF	NA	TRBV10-3	TRBJ1-1	12
ASSEMDRAYEQY	NA	TRBV2	TRBJ2-7	12
ASSFHGGTGDNSPLH	NA	TRBV19	TRBJ1-6	15
ASGQNTGELF	NA	TRBV9	TRBJ2-2	10
ASSSGGWYGYT	NA	TRBV28	TRBJ1-2	11
ASSQGLADEQF	NA	TRBV28	TRBJ2-1	11